The 3 T cell receptor beta chains reported below all come from one sample, sequenced in a study of blood T cells in healthy people across ages. Together with a sample-barcoded 5' primer, a J-beta primer mix was included in a second PCR lasting about 7 to 11 cycles. In TCRdb, the 5' RACE reads were re-called with MiXCR into one record per CDR3 protein. The sample lists around 1.1 million distinct CDR3 sequences, more than 30% occurring once. The specimen was blood. The receptors shown here come from a man in his late teens or twenties in good health.

The chain recombines TRBV6-1 with TRBJ1-1; D unclear. The germline V gene encodes CDR1 MNHNS and CDR2 SASEGT. The V end lost 6 bases, the J end lost 7 bases, and 12 bases lay between the germline ends. This CDR3 spans 12 amino acids. CDR3 protein: CASRESGYEAFF. In nucleotides, the CDR3 is TGTGCCAGCAGGGAAAGTGGCTATGAAGCTTTCTTT.

The V call is TRBV28, the J call TRBJ1-2; D call uncertain. Germline V lookup: CDR1 MDHEN, CDR2 SYDVKM. This CDR3 is built from 15 residues. With 6 bases removed from V and 4 bases from J, the gap between germline ends came to 18 bases. Here the CDR3 DNA reads TGTGCCAGCAGAGAGCGGGAGTGGTTCGGCTATGGCTACACCTTC. As protein: CASREREWFGYGYTF.

The V call is TRBV19, the J call TRBJ2-1; 9 bases are a match to TRBD1. Trimming removed 6 bases from V and 8 bases from J; junction bases left unmatched: 14. Looked up from germline, CDR1 is LNHDA and CDR2 is SQIVND (reference sequence). The CDR3 sequence is 16 residues long. CDR3 in amino acids: CASRYLAGTGTHEQFF. The CDR3 DNA is TGTGCCAGTAGATACTTAGCCGGGACAGGGACCCATGAGCAGTTCTTC.